Listed here is a single TCR beta chain. Its antigen remains unidentified. A multiplex PCR was run with 60 Vbeta primers and 13 Jbeta primers. Sequencing used immunoSEQ multiplex PCR; TCRdb keeps in-frame clones, though not all of them. The repertoire holds about 120,000 clones, over 65% seen once, with 4% in the top ten. These data originate in a study of cytomegalovirus exposure and HLA in healthy donors. General study results and limits: Exclusion applied to some V segments, including TRBV6-2 and TRBV6-3, as they were indistinguishable. Across donors, most TCRs were seen rarely, yet some public ones were widespread. The study labeled 180 or so TCR beta chains cytomegalovirus-associated.

The junction had 0 bases not matched to a gene; V was cut back by 2 bases and J by 0 bases. CDR3 length equals 15 residues. The germline gives CDR1 SGHTS, CDR2 YDEGEE. Healthy people donating bone marrow made up the donors. The genes are TRBV5-8 and TRBJ2-1, with 9 bases matching TRBD2. The sequence came from a man aged 35-49 years in good health and CMV-seropositive. The sample was PBMCs. CDR3 in amino acids: CASSFSGSSYNEQFF. CDR3 bases: TGTGCCAGCAGCTTTAGCGGGAGCTCCTACAATGAGCAGTTCTTC.